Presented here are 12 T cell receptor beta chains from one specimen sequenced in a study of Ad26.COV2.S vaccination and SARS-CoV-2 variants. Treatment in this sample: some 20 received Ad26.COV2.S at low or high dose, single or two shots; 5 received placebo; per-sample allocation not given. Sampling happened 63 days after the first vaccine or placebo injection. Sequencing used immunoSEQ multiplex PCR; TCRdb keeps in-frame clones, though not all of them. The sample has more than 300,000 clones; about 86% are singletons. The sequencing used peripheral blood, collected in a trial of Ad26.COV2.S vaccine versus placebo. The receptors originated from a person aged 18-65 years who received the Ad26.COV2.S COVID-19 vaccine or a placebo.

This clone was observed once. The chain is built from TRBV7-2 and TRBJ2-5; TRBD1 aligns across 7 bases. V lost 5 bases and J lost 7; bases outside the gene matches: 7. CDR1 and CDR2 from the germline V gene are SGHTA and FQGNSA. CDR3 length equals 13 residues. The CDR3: CASSPTGWGTQYF. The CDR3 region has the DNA TGTGCCAGCAGCCCGACAGGGTGGGGGACCCAGTACTTC.

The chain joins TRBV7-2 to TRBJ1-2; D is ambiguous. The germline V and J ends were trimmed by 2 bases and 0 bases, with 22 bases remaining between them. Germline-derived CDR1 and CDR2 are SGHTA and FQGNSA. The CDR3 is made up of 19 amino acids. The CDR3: CASSLNGLARPGTNYGYTF. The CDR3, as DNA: TGTGCCAGCAGCTTAAATGGATTAGCCCGCCCGGGGACTAACTATGGCTACACCTTC.

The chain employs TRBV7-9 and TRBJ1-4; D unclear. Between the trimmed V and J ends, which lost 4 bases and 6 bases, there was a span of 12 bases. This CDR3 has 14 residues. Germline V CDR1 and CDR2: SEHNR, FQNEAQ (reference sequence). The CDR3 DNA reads TGTGCCAGCAGCTCATCGGGAAAGCATGAAAAACTGTTTTTT. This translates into CASSSSGKHEKLFF.

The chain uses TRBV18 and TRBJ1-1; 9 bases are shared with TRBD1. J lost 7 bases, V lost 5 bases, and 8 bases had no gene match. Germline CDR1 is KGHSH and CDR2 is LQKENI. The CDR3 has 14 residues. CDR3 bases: TGTGCCAGCTCAGAAGGACAGGGGAGGATTGAAGCTTTCTTT. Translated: CASSEGQGRIEAFF.

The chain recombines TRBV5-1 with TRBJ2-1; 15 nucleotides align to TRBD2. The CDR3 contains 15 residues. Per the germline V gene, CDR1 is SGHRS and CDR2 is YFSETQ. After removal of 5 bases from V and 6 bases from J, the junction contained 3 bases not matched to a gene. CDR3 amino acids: CASSTGLAGGNEQFF. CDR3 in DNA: TGCGCCAGCAGTACGGGACTAGCGGGGGGCAATGAGCAGTTCTTC.

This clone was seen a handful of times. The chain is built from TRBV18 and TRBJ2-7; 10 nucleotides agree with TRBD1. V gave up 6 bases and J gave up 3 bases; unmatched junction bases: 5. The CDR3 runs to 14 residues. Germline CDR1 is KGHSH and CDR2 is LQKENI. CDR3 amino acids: CASSPGTGVYEQYF. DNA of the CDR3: TGTGCCAGCTCCCCCGGGACAGGGGTCTACGAGCAGTACTTC.

The CDR3 DNA sequence: TGTGCCAGCAGGGACAGCTCAGGCTACACCTTC. This sequence encodes CASRDSSGYTF. The J gene is TRBJ1-2, the V gene TRBV6-5; TRBD1 is a possible D gene (6 bases). Germline V gene lookup returns CDR1 MNHEY and CDR2 SVGAGI. Trimming pared 6 bases from V and 8 bases from J, leaving 10 bases between. The CDR3 runs to 11 residues.

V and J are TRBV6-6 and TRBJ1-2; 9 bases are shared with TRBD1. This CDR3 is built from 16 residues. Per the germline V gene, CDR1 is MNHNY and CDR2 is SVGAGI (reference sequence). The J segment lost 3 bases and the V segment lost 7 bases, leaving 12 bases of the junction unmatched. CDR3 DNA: TGTGCCAGCACTAAGACAGGGGGATTCGTAGACTATGGCTACACCTTC. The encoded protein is CASTKTGGFVDYGYTF.

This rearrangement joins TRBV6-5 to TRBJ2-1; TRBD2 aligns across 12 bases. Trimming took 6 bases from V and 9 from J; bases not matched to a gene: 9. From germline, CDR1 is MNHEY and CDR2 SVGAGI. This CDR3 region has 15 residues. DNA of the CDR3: TGTGCCAGCAGGACTAGCGGGGGCCGTGGGGGTGAGCAGTTCTTC. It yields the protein CASRTSGGRGGEQFF.

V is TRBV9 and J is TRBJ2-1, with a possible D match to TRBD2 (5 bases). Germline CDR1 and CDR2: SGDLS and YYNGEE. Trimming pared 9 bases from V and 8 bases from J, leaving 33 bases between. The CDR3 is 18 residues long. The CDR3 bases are TGTGCCAACCCGTGGGTTGGGGAAGGAGGACGGAAATTGGATGAGCAGTTCTTC. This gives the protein CANPWVGEGGRKLDEQFF.

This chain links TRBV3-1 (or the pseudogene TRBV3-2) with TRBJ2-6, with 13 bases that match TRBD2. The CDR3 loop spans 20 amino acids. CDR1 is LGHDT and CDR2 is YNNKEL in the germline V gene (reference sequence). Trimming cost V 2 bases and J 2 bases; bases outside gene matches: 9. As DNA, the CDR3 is TGTGCCAGCAGCCAACCTAGGACTAGCGGGGGTTCGGCTGGGGCCAACGTCCTGACTTTC. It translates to CASSQPRTSGGSAGANVLTF.

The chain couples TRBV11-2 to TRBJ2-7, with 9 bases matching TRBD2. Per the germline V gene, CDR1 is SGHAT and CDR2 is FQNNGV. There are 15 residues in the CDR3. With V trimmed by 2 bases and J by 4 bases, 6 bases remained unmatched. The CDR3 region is CASSLTAGGNYEQYF. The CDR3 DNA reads TGTGCCAGCAGCTTAACGGCGGGGGGGAATTACGAGCAGTACTTC.